This record covers a single T cell receptor (beta chain). The assay was immunoSEQ multiplex PCR, and TCRdb's table has in-frame clones only and misses some. The sample has approximately 76,000 clones; about 87% are singletons. The sample is drawn from a study of T cell responses to AZD1222 COVID-19 vaccine. V lost 0 bases to trimming and J lost 2 bases, with 8 bases between them. The CDR3 totals 14 residues. Germline CDR1 SGDLS, CDR2 YYNGEE. The J gene is TRBJ2-5, the V gene TRBV9, with D perhaps TRBD1 or TRBD2 (6 bases each). The TCR sequence derives from an adult in good health. The specimen was peripheral blood, collected on day 0 of AZD1222 vaccination. This CDR3 reads CASSVGGAQETQYF. For the CDR3, the DNA is TGTGCCAGCAGCGTAGGGGGGGCTCAAGAGACCCAGTACTTC.